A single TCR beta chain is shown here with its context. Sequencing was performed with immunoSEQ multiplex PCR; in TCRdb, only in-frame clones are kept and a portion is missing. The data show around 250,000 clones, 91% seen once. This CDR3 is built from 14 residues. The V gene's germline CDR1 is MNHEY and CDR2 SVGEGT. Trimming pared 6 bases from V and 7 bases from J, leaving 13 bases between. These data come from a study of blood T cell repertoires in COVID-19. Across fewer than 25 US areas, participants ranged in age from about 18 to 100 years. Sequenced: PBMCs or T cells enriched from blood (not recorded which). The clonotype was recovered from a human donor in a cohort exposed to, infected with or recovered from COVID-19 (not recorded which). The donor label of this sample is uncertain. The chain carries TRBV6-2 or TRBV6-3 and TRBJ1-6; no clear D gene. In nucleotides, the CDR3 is TGTGCCAGCAGCCCCGGGAGCCTGAATTCACCCCTCCACTTT. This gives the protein CASSPGSLNSPLHF.